This T cell receptor beta chain was recovered during a study of shared clonotypes between healthy human individuals. The overall study: Researchers drew samples from two women and a few men aged 18 to 49.

Donors, without exception, were Caucasian adults residing in Nashville, Tennessee. It was into CD45RA+ naive and CD45RA-negative memory subsets that the CD4+ cells were split. Every subset had its genomic DNA shared out evenly among several immunoSEQ plates. Assay: immunoSEQ multiplex PCR; the TCRdb copy retains only in-frame clones and omits some. The sample includes about 680,000 clones, 72% of them seen just once. Germline trimming cut 0 bases from V and 3 bases from J; bases unmatched to any gene: 7. Germline V lookup: CDR1 SGHKS, CDR2 YYEKEE (reference sequence). There are 16 residues in the CDR3.

The chain carries TRBV5-5 and TRBJ2-7; 9 nucleotides match TRBD1. The material sequenced was memory CD4+ T cells sorted from blood. Documented subset: CD45RA-negative fraction. The origin of this receptor is a woman in her twenties or thirties in good health. For the CDR3, the DNA is TGTGCCAGCAGCTTGGGGGACAGGGCAGGAGTCTACGAGCAGTACTTC. Translated: CASSLGDRAGVYEQYF.